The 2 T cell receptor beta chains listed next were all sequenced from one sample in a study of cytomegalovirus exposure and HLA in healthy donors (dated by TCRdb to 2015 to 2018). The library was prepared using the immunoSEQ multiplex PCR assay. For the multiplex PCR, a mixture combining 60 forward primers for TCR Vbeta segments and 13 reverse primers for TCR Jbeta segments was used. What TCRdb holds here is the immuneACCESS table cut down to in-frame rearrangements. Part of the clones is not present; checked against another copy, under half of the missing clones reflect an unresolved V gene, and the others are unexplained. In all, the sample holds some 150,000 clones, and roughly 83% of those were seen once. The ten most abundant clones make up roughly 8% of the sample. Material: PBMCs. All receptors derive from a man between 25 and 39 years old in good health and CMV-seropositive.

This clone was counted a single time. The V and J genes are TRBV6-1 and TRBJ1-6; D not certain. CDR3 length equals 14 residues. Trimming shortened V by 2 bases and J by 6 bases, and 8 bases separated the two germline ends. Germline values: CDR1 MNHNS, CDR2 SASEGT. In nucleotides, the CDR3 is TGTGCCAGCAGTGAAACCCGGTTTAATTCACCCCTCCACTTT. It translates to CASSETRFNSPLHF.

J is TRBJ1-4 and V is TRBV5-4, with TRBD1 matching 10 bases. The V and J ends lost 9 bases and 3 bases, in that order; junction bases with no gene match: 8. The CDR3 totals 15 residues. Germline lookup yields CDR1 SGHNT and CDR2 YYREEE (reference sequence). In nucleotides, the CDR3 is TGTGCCACTCACGACAGGGGGCCGTCTAATGAAAAACTGTTTTTT. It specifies CATHDRGPSNEKLFF.